The clone carrying this T cell receptor beta chain was observed a handful of times. Its antigen is not identified. The V and J ends lost 4 bases and 0 bases respectively, with 15 bases between them. Germline V gene data show CDR1 as SEHNR and CDR2 as FQNEAQ (reference sequence). The CDR3 runs 17 residues. This specimen belongs to a study of shared clonotypes between healthy human individuals. Naive CD8 isolation took CD45RO-negative cells positively selected for CCR7 and excluded terminally differentiated effector memory CD45RA+ cells. Only in-frame clones appear in the TCRdb table, and some are missing; sequencing was by immunoSEQ multiplex PCR. The sample lists roughly 2 million clones, about 95% occurring once. Study observations and caveats: Among the subsets, naive ones generally showed larger estimated richness than memory ones. Clonotype sharing across a handful of donors was observed for approximately 5% of naive CD4 clonotypes.

Sequencing was done on a sample of naive CD8+ T cells sorted from blood. The J gene is TRBJ1-4, the V gene TRBV7-9; weak D call: TRBD1 (5 bases). The TCR comes from a man aged 18 to 29 in good health. The CDR3 protein is CASSSNRDGATNEKLFF. CDR3 sequence (DNA): TGTGCCAGCAGCTCAAACCGGGACGGCGCAACTAATGAAAAACTGTTTTTT.